The T cell receptor beta chain described here comes from a study of regulatory T cells in long-lasting Graves disease. This clonotype was picked up a small number of times. This is likely an artifact of a read error, given a far larger clone one base away. Libraries of TCR beta came from iRepertoire HTBI primers plus Arm-PCR of CDR3 regions. TCRdb recomputed calls from the multiplex PCR reads with MiXCR, one row per CDR3 protein. Of approximately 540,000 distinct CDR3 sequences listed, 9.5% to 15% are singletons. Trimming took 1 base from V and 0 from J, leaving 10 bases between them. Per the germline V gene, CDR1 is SGHAT and CDR2 is FQNNGV. The CDR3 length is 16 residues. Time point of the sample: newly diagnosed GD, antithyroid drugs for less than 3 months. PBMC RNA served as the TCR library source. These data also formed part of another study, on T cells in Graves' hyperthyroidism and ophthalmopathy.

The chain couples TRBV11-2 to TRBJ2-1, with D hard to call. Sequencing used peripheral blood mononuclear cells (PBMCs), obtained at new diagnosis, from a patient treated with antithyroid drugs. This sequence was found in a woman in her 30s with Graves disease. The CDR3 loop is CASSLVDARSYNEQFF. For the CDR3, the DNA is TGTGCCAGCAGCTTAGTCGACGCACGCTCCTACAATGAGCAGTTCTTC.